Presented here are 10 T cell receptor beta chains from one specimen sequenced in a study of siplizumab effects on memory and regulatory T cells. Measured with immunoSEQ multiplex PCR; TCRdb has only the in-frame clones, and not every one. The sample consists of 90,000 to 95,000 clones, roughly 96% of them appearing once. The sequencing input was naive CD4+ T cells sorted from blood. These receptor sequences come from a human donor in good health.

The rearrangement joins TRBV7-9 to TRBJ2-7; 9 positions agree with TRBD1. With V trimmed by 6 bases and J by 3 bases, 9 bases remained unmatched. This CDR3 has 15 amino acids. Germline V gives CDR1 SEHNR, CDR2 FQNEAQ (reference sequence). The CDR3 DNA follows: TGTGCCAGCAGGGAACTCGGGACAGGGATCTACGAGCAGTACTTC. This gives the protein CASRELGTGIYEQYF.

This CDR3 reads CAWSRVGTGGYEQYF. CDR3 nucleotides: TGTGCCTGGAGTAGGGTGGGGACAGGGGGCTACGAGCAGTACTTC. This sequence joins TRBV30 and TRBJ2-7; TRBD1 matches at 11 bases. V was clipped by 2 bases and J by 3 bases; unmatched bases: 6. Germline V gives CDR1 GTSNPN, CDR2 SVGIG (reference sequence). There are 15 residues in the CDR3.

The chain has TRBV10-3 and TRBJ1-1; weak D call: TRBD1 (5 bases). Germline CDR1 and CDR2: ENHRY and SYGVKD. This CDR3 has 15 residues. Trimming cost V 3 bases and J 2 bases, with 13 bases left between them. CDR3 nucleotide sequence: TGTGCCATCAGTGACAGACAGCAGAGCAACACTGAAGCTTTCTTT. It codes for CAISDRQQSNTEAFF.

The V call is TRBV30, the J call TRBJ1-4, with a weak D call TRBD1 (5 bases). Per germline, CDR1 GTSNPN and CDR2 SVGIG (reference sequence). The CDR3 runs to 13 residues. Trimming removed 5 bases from V and 8 bases from J, with 15 bases in between. DNA for the CDR3: TGTGCCTGGGTCCCGGGACCCGCGGAAAAACTGTTTTTT. Protein sequence: CAWVPGPAEKLFF. The full variable domain, completed using reference TRBV30 and TRBJ1-4, is SQTIHQWPATLVQPVGSPLSLECTVEGTSNPNLYWYRQAAGRGLQLLFYSVGIGQISSEVPQNLSASRPQDRQFILSSKKLLLSDSGFYLCAWVPGPAEKLFFGSGTQLSVL.

This chain uses TRBV25-1 with TRBJ1-5, with no clear D. The CDR3 consists of 12 residues. V was clipped by 3 bases and J by 0 bases, with 0 bases between them. CDR1 and CDR2 from the germline V gene are MGHDK and SYGVNS. The CDR3 is CASSDSNQPQHF. In DNA form, the CDR3 reads TGTGCCAGCAGTGATAGCAATCAGCCCCAGCATTTT.

V gene TRBV6-1 combines with J gene TRBJ1-1; 9 bases match TRBD1. Germline CDR1 reads MNHNS; CDR2 reads SASEGT. Trimming took 1 base from V and 6 from J; bases not matched to a gene: 6. There are 15 residues in the CDR3. The CDR3 here is CASSEVKRQGAEAFF. The CDR3 DNA is TGTGCCAGCAGTGAAGTTAAGAGACAGGGGGCTGAAGCTTTCTTT.

This chain connects TRBV6-1 to TRBJ1-2; D is uncertain. This CDR3 contains 15 residues. The V gene's germline CDR1 is MNHNS and CDR2 SASEGT. Deletions cut 10 bases from V and 2 bases from J, with 20 bases between. The CDR3 DNA sequence: TGTGCCACCACGGACGGCTGGGGTATCAACTATGGCTACACCTTC. Translated: CATTDGWGINYGYTF.

The chain recombines TRBV12-5 with TRBJ2-7; D may correspond to TRBD1 or TRBD2 (7 bases each). V was pared by 1 base and J by 7 bases, with 29 bases between. CDR3 length: 19 amino acids. Per the germline V gene, CDR1 is LGHNT and CDR2 is FRNRAP. CDR3 in amino acids: CASGLAKLLRDREGIEQYF. The DNA of the CDR3 is TGTGCTAGTGGTTTGGCAAAGCTTCTCCGAGACAGGGAGGGGATAGAGCAGTACTTC.

The CDR3 sequence: CSGTGSTNEKLFF. The CDR3 DNA is TGCAGTGGAACAGGGTCAACTAATGAAAAACTGTTTTTT. The V call is TRBV29-1, the J call TRBJ1-4, with D perhaps TRBD1 (6 bases). The CDR3 length is 13 residues. Per germline, CDR1 SQVTM and CDR2 ANQGSEA.

The chain recombines TRBV7-9 with TRBJ2-7; 15 bases are a match to TRBD2. This CDR3 contains 18 residues. CDR1 is SEHNR, CDR2 FQNEAQ, per germline (reference sequence). The trim removed 5 bases at V and 4 bases at J, leaving 12 bases unmatched. CDR3 residues: CASSASGTSGGRRYEQYF. CDR3 DNA sequence: TGTGCCAGCAGCGCGTCCGGGACTAGCGGGGGGAGACGATACGAGCAGTACTTC. Together with reference TRBV7-9 and TRBJ2-7, the CDR3 gives the full variable domain: DTGVSQNPRHKITKRGQNVTFRCDPISEHNRLYWYRQTLGQGPEFLTYFQNEAQLEKSRLLSDRFSAERPKGSFSTLEIQRTEQGDSAMYLCASSASGTSGGRRYEQYFGPGTRLTVT.